These T cell receptor beta chains were read from a single sample in a study of blood T cell repertoires in COVID-19. Repertoires were generated with immunoSEQ multiplex PCR, while TCRdb's copy carries only in-frame clones and drops some. The sample has tens of thousands of clones, approximately 90% seen once; the top ten hold approximately 30%. The sequenced sample was peripheral blood. The source is a man in his 70s with active COVID-19. Both conserved end residues are part of each CDR3. The D gene is left open where the match is weak. Size is stated for part of the rows, as once, few or many counts, or as a class when the clone is expanded.

TGCGCCAGCAGCCGGCGGGGGTCCGGGGAGCTGTTTTTT CASSRRGSGELFF TRBD2 TRBJ2-2 TRBV4-3 -
TGCGCCAGCAGCCAACAGGGTATGAGTTCACCCCTCCACTTT CASSQQGMSSPLHF - TRBJ1-6 TRBV4-3 -
TGTGCCAGCAGCACCGCCAAACTAGCGATTAGCACAGATACGCAGTATTTT CASSTAKLAISTDTQYF TRBD2 TRBJ2-3 TRBV7-9 -
TGTGCCAGCAGTAGGGGACTAGCGGGAAGGGAGACCCAGTACTTC CASSRGLAGRETQYF TRBD2 TRBJ2-5 TRBV2 -
TGTGCCAGCAGCCCAAGACCTGAGCGGGACTGGTACAATGAGCAGTTCTTC CASSPRPERDWYNEQFF TRBD2 TRBJ2-1 TRBV4-2 -
TGTGCCAGCAGCGCCCTTTCCGGGGGCTCTGGAAACACCATATATTTT CASSALSGGSGNTIYF - TRBJ1-3 TRBV9 -
TGCAGCGCAACTACGACGTACTCTGGAAACACCATATATTTT CSATTTYSGNTIYF - TRBJ1-3 TRBV29-1 few
TGCGCCAGCAGCTCTACCTACTACGAGCAGTACTTC CASSSTYYEQYF - TRBJ2-7 TRBV5-1 few
TGTGCCAGCTCTATTGGGACTAGTGGGGCAGATACGCAGTATTTT CASSIGTSGADTQYF TRBD2 TRBJ2-3 TRBV18 -
TGTGCCAGCAGCCTCGGGGGGGCCGGGTCCTACGAGCAGTACTTC CASSLGGAGSYEQYF TRBD2 TRBJ2-7 TRBV28 -
TGTGCCAGCAGTTACTTGACATCAGCTAACTATGGCTACACCTTC CASSYLTSANYGYTF - TRBJ1-2 TRBV6-5 -
TGCGCCAGCAGCGAAGTGGGGGGGAACCAAGAGACCCAGTACTTC CASSEVGGNQETQYF TRBD2 TRBJ2-5 TRBV4-3 -
TGTGCCAGCAGTCCCCGCCTTGCGGGGGCCTACGAGCAGTACTTC CASSPRLAGAYEQYF TRBD2 TRBJ2-7 TRBV28 -
TGTGCCAGCAGCCCCCGCGGGGCGTGGGGCTACACCTTC CASSPRGAWGYTF - TRBJ1-2 TRBV11-2 -
TGTGCCAGCAGCCACACCCCGGGACAGACGAGCACAGATACGCAGTATTTT CASSHTPGQTSTDTQYF TRBD1 TRBJ2-3 TRBV7-2 -
TGTGCCAGCAGCTTGGCCCATGGTTTGGAGATCGGGTATGAGCAGTTCTTC CASSLAHGLEIGYEQFF - TRBJ2-1 TRBV5-8 -
TGTGCCAGCAGCTTGGGGGACAGATACACCGGGGAGCTGTTTTTT CASSLGDRYTGELFF TRBD1 TRBJ2-2 TRBV7-8 -
TGTGCCAGCAGCTTGGGTAACAATCAGCCCCAGCATTTT CASSLGNNQPQHF - TRBJ1-5 TRBV5-6 once
TGTGCCAGCAGCTTAGGGTTCAGCGGGAGGAGGCATGAGCAGTTCTTC CASSLGFSGRRHEQFF TRBD2 TRBJ2-1 TRBV7-9 -
TGTGCCAGCAGCCGATCGAGAGATACGCAGTATTTT CASSRSRDTQYF - TRBJ2-3 TRBV9 once
TGTGCCTGGAGTGCTCCGGGCACAGGGAGCACCCAGCATTTT CAWSAPGTGSTQHF - TRBJ1-5 TRBV30 -
TGTGCCAGCAGTTTATTCTCCGGGATCCAAGGCACAGATACGCAGTATTTT CASSLFSGIQGTDTQYF - TRBJ2-3 TRBV28 -
TGTGCCAGCAGCTTCTCGCGAACGGAGCAGTACTTC CASSFSRTEQYF - TRBJ2-7 TRBV7-2 few
TGTGCCAGCTCACTCGGACTAGCGGGCCAAGAGACCCAGTACTTC CASSLGLAGQETQYF TRBD2 TRBJ2-5 TRBV18 -
TGTGCCAGCAGTCCCCCGGACTGGAGCACTGAAGCTTTCTTT CASSPPDWSTEAFF - TRBJ1-1 TRBV28 -
TGTGCCAGCAGCTTAGCCCCTGGACTAGCGGGACACACCGGGGAGCTGTTTTTT CASSLAPGLAGHTGELFF TRBD2 TRBJ2-2 TRBV7-9 -
TGCAGTGTTCCGGGTCAGTACTTC CSVPGQYF - TRBJ2-7 TRBV20-1 -
TGTGCCAGCAGCCCGGGACAGGGGGCTGGGGCGCAAGAGACCCAGTACTTC CASSPGQGAGAQETQYF TRBD1 TRBJ2-5 TRBV7-9 -
TGTGCCAGCAGTGAACAGTGGGGCTACACCTTC CASSEQWGYTF - TRBJ1-2 TRBV2 once
TGTGCCAGCAAGGATAAGGGGGCGGGTGAGCAGTACTTC CASKDKGAGEQYF TRBD1 TRBJ2-7 TRBV28 -
TGTGCCAGCAGCTTGGACAGCCCAGGGAATAATTCACCCCTCCACTTT CASSLDSPGNNSPLHF - TRBJ1-6 TRBV5-4 -
TGTGCCAGCAGAATTCCGGGACAGAGCTCCTACGAGCAGTACTTC CASRIPGQSSYEQYF TRBD1 TRBJ2-7 TRBV7-9 -
TGTGCCAGCAGCTCCGGAGCCCACGTACCGACTAACTTGAAGTTCTTC CASSSGAHVPTNLKFF - TRBJ2-1 TRBV7-2 -
TGTGCCATCAGTGAAGGTTTCAGGGAGACCCAGTACTTC CAISEGFRETQYF - TRBJ2-5 TRBV10-3 -
TGTGCTAGCAGCTCCGGGACAGGTAGCACAGATACGCAGTATTTT CASSSGTGSTDTQYF TRBD1 TRBJ2-3 TRBV7-7 -
TGTGCCAGCAGCTTAGCGTCTAGCGGGGAGACCCAGTACTTC CASSLASSGETQYF TRBD2 TRBJ2-5 TRBV7-9 -
TGTGCCAGCAGCTTAGTACGGTTGAACACTGAAGCTTTCTTT CASSLVRLNTEAFF - TRBJ1-1 TRBV7-2 -
TGTGCCAGCAGTTACTCGACAGGCAGGGGTGAAAAACTGTTTTTT CASSYSTGRGEKLFF - TRBJ1-4 TRBV6-5 -
TGTGCCAGCTCGCAGGGTTGGGCTAATGAAAAACTGTTTTTT CASSQGWANEKLFF - TRBJ1-4 TRBV18 -
TGTGCCAGCAGTTTGGCCGACAGGGGGCGAGCTTTCTTT CASSLADRGRAFF TRBD1 TRBJ1-1 TRBV28 -
TGTGCCAGCAGCAAAGACTCAGGGTACTATGGCTACACCTTC CASSKDSGYYGYTF - TRBJ1-2 TRBV7-9 -
TGCAGCGGAGGGACAGGGGGGACCGGGGAGCTGTTTTTT CSGGTGGTGELFF TRBD1 TRBJ2-2 TRBV29-1 once
TGCGCCAGCAGCCAAGAGTCTAGCGGGAGGGCCGGGGGCTCCTACAATGAGCAGTTCTTC CASSQESSGRAGGSYNEQFF TRBD2 TRBJ2-1 TRBV4-3 -
TGCGCCAGTCAACAACTAGCGGGAGGGCCCACAGATACGCAGTATTTT CASQQLAGGPTDTQYF TRBD2 TRBJ2-3 TRBV5-1 -
TGTGCCAGCAGTTGGGACGGGGGCTACAATGAGCAGTTCTTC CASSWDGGYNEQFF - TRBJ2-1 TRBV6-5 -
TGCGCCAGCAGCCAACCCCGACAGGGGATTTCAGATGGCTACACCTTC CASSQPRQGISDGYTF TRBD1 TRBJ1-2 TRBV4-1 once
TGTGCCAGCTCACGGGCCGGGACAGGTACCTACGAGCAGTACTTC CASSRAGTGTYEQYF TRBD1 TRBJ2-7 TRBV18 -
TGTGCCAGCAGGCCCCCTCGGGGGTCTGGTGAGACCCAGTACTTC CASRPPRGSGETQYF - TRBJ2-5 TRBV7-2 few
TGCGCCAGCAGCCAACTCCAGCAGGCCTACGAGCAGTACTTC CASSQLQQAYEQYF - TRBJ2-7 TRBV4-1 -
TGTGCCAGTAGGCCGACAGGGGTAGGGTCCCAGTACTTC CASRPTGVGSQYF TRBD1 TRBJ2-5 TRBV19 -
TGTGCCAGCAGTCCTAGGACAGGGGACATTGAAGCTTTCTTT CASSPRTGDIEAFF TRBD1 TRBJ1-1 TRBV28 -
TGCAGCGCCGAGGGACTAGCGGGATATCGTGAGCAGTTCTTC CSAEGLAGYREQFF TRBD2 TRBJ2-1 TRBV29-1 -
TGTGCCAGCAGTTACCAGACAGGGGTGCGAGATACGCAGTATTTT CASSYQTGVRDTQYF TRBD1 TRBJ2-3 TRBV6-2/TRBV6-3 -
TGTGCCAGCAGCTTACGGACAGGGGGCACTGAAGCTTTCTTT CASSLRTGGTEAFF TRBD1 TRBJ1-1 TRBV11-2 -
TGCGCCAGCAGACGGCTCGGACTAGCGGGAGAGGCGAACACCGGGGAGCTGTTTTTT CASRRLGLAGEANTGELFF TRBD2 TRBJ2-2 TRBV4-3 -
TGTGCCAGTACGCCAGCGGGAGTAGTAGAGACCCAGTACTTC CASTPAGVVETQYF TRBD2 TRBJ2-5 TRBV19 -
TGCGCCAGCAGCCAAGAATTCACAGCCTACAATGAGCAGTTCTTC CASSQEFTAYNEQFF - TRBJ2-1 TRBV4-3 -